A single sample is the source of the 26 T cell receptor beta chains below, sequenced in a study of vaccination and CD4 T cells after COVID-19. Sequencing of DNA taken from cultured CD4+ T cells relied on the Oncomine TCR Beta short-read assay. One entry per CDR3 protein, called by TCRdb with MiXCR from the PCR reads. The data show approximately 20,000 distinct CDR3 sequences, around half seen once. Documented treatment: 10-day PBMC culture with coronavirus spike peptide pools or control peptides (ViraFEST assay). The antigens these receptors bind are not known. The sequenced sample was CD4+ T cells from blood, cultured in vitro, obtained before SARS-CoV-2 vaccination. The receptor set was obtained from a human donor who had recovered from COVID-19.

The chain couples TRBV20-1 to TRBJ2-3, with unresolved D. The germline gives CDR1 DFQATT, CDR2 SNEGSKA (reference sequence). The CDR3 sequence is 14 residues long. The V end was cut by 5 bases, the J end by 0 bases, with 12 bases between. The CDR3: CSASRDPSTDTQYF. The CDR3 DNA reads TGCAGTGCTTCCCGAGACCCTAGCACAGATACGCAGTATTTT.

Points on this clonotype: The CDR3 does not close with the conserved phenylalanine or tryptophan, likely indicating a read error. The genes are TRBV7-2 and TRBJ1-6; perhaps TRBD1 as D (5 bases). Trimming cost V 5 bases and J 10 bases, with 18 bases left between them. CDR3 length equals 15 residues. CDR1 and CDR2 (germline): SGHTA, FQGNSA. CDR3 region: CASSPSPGLGSPLHL. CDR3 DNA sequence: TGTGCCAGCAGCCCCAGTCCAGGGCTCGGGTCACCCCTCCACTTA.

The genes are TRBV6-5 and TRBJ1-2, with D unclear. Trimming stripped 3 bases from V and 4 bases from J, with 12 bases between. This CDR3 contains 14 residues. CDR1 is MNHEY and CDR2 is SVGAGI in the germline V gene. This CDR3 is CASSYTAEPYGYTF. CDR3 DNA sequence: TGTGCCAGCAGTTATACGGCAGAGCCCTATGGCTACACCTTC.

V is TRBV7-6 and J is TRBJ2-2; tentatively, D is TRBD1 or TRBD2 (5 bases each). The length of the CDR3 is 16 residues. Trimming removed 1 base at V and 4 bases at J, with 13 bases between. The germline V gene has CDR1 SGHVS and CDR2 FNYEAQ. The CDR3 DNA follows: TGTGCCAGCAGCTTAGGTGCCGGGGCGGGCACCGGGGAGCTGTTTTTT. This codes for CASSLGAGAGTGELFF.

This clonotype was detected only a few times. The gene calls are TRBV28 and TRBJ2-2, with TRBD2 matching over 15 bases. This CDR3 is built from 18 residues. V shed 6 bases, J shed 3 bases, and the junction held 8 bases outside the gene matches. Per the germline V gene, CDR1 is MDHEN and CDR2 is SYDVKM. The CDR3 region is CASRSSGLAGGYTGELFF. In DNA form, the CDR3 reads TGTGCCAGCAGGAGCTCGGGACTAGCGGGAGGTTACACCGGGGAGCTGTTTTTT.

The sample holds a few counts of this clonotype. The CDR3 sequence is CASSLFGRTEAFF. The CDR3 bases are TGTGCCAGCAGCCTGTTTGGTCGGACTGAAGCTTTCTTT. The chain couples TRBV6-2 or TRBV6-3 to TRBJ1-1; D unresolved. CDR3 length: 13 amino acids. CDR1 MNHEY and CDR2 SVGEGT come from the germline V gene. The V gene lost 6 bases and the J gene lost 5 bases, with 13 bases spanning the gap.

This sequence joins TRBV6-1 and TRBJ2-1, with TRBD1 identical over 9 bases. The junction had 9 bases not matched to a gene; V was cut back by 6 bases and J by 6 bases. Per the germline V gene, CDR1 is MNHNS and CDR2 is SASEGT. The CDR3 runs to 15 residues. CDR3 loop: CASSLPGTGPNEQFF. CDR3 in DNA: TGTGCCAGCAGCCTGCCCGGGACAGGGCCCAATGAGCAGTTCTTC.

This sequence joins TRBV6-1 and TRBJ1-2; no clear D. This CDR3 has 12 amino acids. V was trimmed by 5 bases and J by 6 bases, leaving 10 bases between them. Germline-derived CDR1 and CDR2 are MNHNS and SASEGT. CDR3 nucleotides: TGTGCCAGCAGTCACCTGCAGGATGGCTACACCTTC. Translation gives CASSHLQDGYTF.

This clonotype was detected only a few times. The chain uses TRBV2 and TRBJ1-1, with D hard to call. V was shortened by 2 bases and J by 3 bases, with 13 bases between the two germline ends. Per the germline V gene, CDR1 is SNHLY and CDR2 is FYNNEI. The CDR3 totals 15 residues. Here the CDR3 reads CASSEKLLGYTEAFF. The CDR3 bases are TGTGCCAGCAGTGAAAAACTCCTTGGGTACACTGAAGCTTTCTTT.

The chain combines TRBV6-1 with TRBJ1-6; TRBD1 aligns across 7 bases. Trimming removed 0 bases from V and 0 bases from J; junction bases left unmatched: 11. The CDR3 is 20 residues long. Germline V lookup: CDR1 MNHNS, CDR2 SASEGT. The CDR3 DNA is TGTGCCAGCAGTGAAGCGCTTCGCAGGGGGGGTAGCTCCTATAATTCACCCCTCCACTTT. Residues: CASSEALRRGGSSYNSPLHF.

The chain carries TRBV20-1 and TRBJ1-2; possibly TRBD1 for D (5 bases). Trimming took off 0 bases at V and 4 bases at J, with 18 bases between the two ends. This CDR3 region has 16 residues. Germline V gene data show CDR1 as DFQATT and CDR2 as SNEGSKA (reference sequence). The CDR3 DNA reads TGCAGTGCTAGAGATCAAAGGGGCCGCCCGGGCTATGGCTACACCTTC. Protein sequence: CSARDQRGRPGYGYTF.

V gene TRBV19 combines with J gene TRBJ1-1; 7 nucleotides match TRBD1. The CDR3 runs to 14 residues. V gave up 6 bases and J gave up 0 bases; unmatched junction bases: 4. Per the germline V gene, CDR1 is LNHDA and CDR2 is SQIVND (reference sequence). Here the CDR3 DNA reads TGTGCCAGTAGCTTGACAGGGTTGAACACTGAAGCTTTCTTT. Protein product: CASSLTGLNTEAFF.

The V call is TRBV12-3 or TRBV12-4, the J call TRBJ2-7; 15 nucleotides line up with TRBD2. J gave up 2 bases and V 1 base, and 3 bases lay outside the gene matches. CDR3 length equals 17 residues. The CDR3 here is CASSLGTSGRAAYEQYF. In DNA, the CDR3 is TGTGCCAGCAGTTTAGGGACTAGCGGGAGGGCAGCCTACGAGCAGTACTTC.

V is TRBV20-1 and J is TRBJ1-1; no definite D call. The CDR3 consists of 12 residues. V lost 3 bases and J lost 10, with 15 bases in between. Germline CDR1 is DFQATT and CDR2 is SNEGSKA (reference sequence). The CDR3: CSASGLSWGAFF. As DNA, the CDR3 is TGCAGTGCTAGTGGGCTTAGCTGGGGAGCTTTCTTT.

The CDR3 nucleotides are TGTGCCAGCAGTCTGCGTCCCAACACTGAAGCTTTCTTT. Its translation is CASSLRPNTEAFF. The chain is built from TRBV27 and TRBJ1-1, with D uncertain. Trimming took off 5 bases at V and 2 bases at J, with 9 bases between the two ends. The germline gives CDR1 MNHEY, CDR2 SMNVEV (reference sequence). The CDR3 has 13 amino acids.

The rearrangement uses TRBV7-3 and TRBJ2-2; D not certain. Trimming cost V 1 base and J 4 bases, with 7 bases left between them. The CDR3 has 14 residues. The germline V gene has CDR1 SGHTA and CDR2 FQGTGA. The chain's CDR3 is CASSLRRSTGELFF. In DNA, the CDR3 is TGTGCCAGCAGCTTAAGGCGTAGCACCGGGGAGCTGTTTTTT. Full variable domain (outside the CDR3, taken from reference TRBV7-3 and TRBJ2-2): GAGVSQTPSNKVTEKGKYVELRCDPISGHTALYWYRQSLGQGPEFLIYFQGTGAADDSGLPNDRFFAVRPEGSVSTLKIQRTERGDSAVYLCASSLRRSTGELFFGEGSRLTVL.

This chain uses TRBV20-1 with TRBJ1-1; D possibly corresponds to TRBD1 (5 bases). This CDR3 comprises 12 residues. V gave up 0 bases and J gave up 5 bases, with 7 bases separating them. Per the germline V gene, CDR1 is DFQATT and CDR2 is SNEGSKA (reference sequence). CDR3 sequence reads: CSARDRQTEAFF. Written as DNA, the CDR3 is TGCAGTGCTAGAGACCGACAGACTGAAGCTTTCTTT.

The chain combines TRBV19 with TRBJ1-2; 11 nucleotides match TRBD1. The CDR3 is 17 residues long. Per the germline V gene, CDR1 is LNHDA and CDR2 is SQIVND (reference sequence). Unmatched junction bases numbered 10, after V lost 7 bases and J lost 0 bases. The CDR3 loop reads CASKITGQGGANYGYTF. The CDR3 coding sequence is TGTGCCAGTAAGATTACGGGACAGGGGGGAGCTAACTATGGCTACACCTTC.

The chain recombines TRBV28 with TRBJ1-1, with a weak D call TRBD1 (5 bases). The CDR3 is 16 amino acids. Trimming removed 4 bases at V and 3 bases at J, with 18 bases between. Germline lookup yields CDR1 MDHEN and CDR2 SYDVKM. CDR3: CASSSPRGGRYTEAFF. The CDR3 region has the DNA TGTGCCAGCAGTTCACCCCGGGGGGGTCGGTACACTGAAGCTTTCTTT.

The rearrangement joins TRBV6-1 to TRBJ1-2; maybe TRBD1 (5 bases). Germline V gene data show CDR1 as MNHNS and CDR2 as SASEGT. The CDR3 is made up of 16 amino acids. The V and J ends lost 4 bases and 2 bases respectively, with 17 bases between them. Written as DNA, the CDR3 is TGTGCCAGCAGTGCCCCCTGGGGCGGAGGGAACTATGGCTACACCTTC. The encoded protein is CASSAPWGGGNYGYTF.

This clonotype was detected once. The rearrangement joins TRBV28 to TRBJ1-5; TRBD1 is a possible D gene (5 bases). This CDR3 is built from 15 residues. CDR1 MDHEN and CDR2 SYDVKM come from the germline V gene. Trimming stripped 8 bases from V and 5 bases from J, with 19 bases between. CDR3 sequence reads: CASSRYRQGYQPQHF. CDR3 DNA: TGTGCCAGCTCCCGATATAGGCAGGGCTATCAGCCCCAGCATTTT.

The gene calls are TRBV7-2 and TRBJ1-2, with D hard to call. The CDR3 sequence is 15 residues long. V lost 0 bases, J lost 4 bases, and 12 bases lay in between. CDR1 and CDR2 (germline): SGHTA, FQGNSA. CDR3 protein: CASSLANMVGYGYTF. DNA for the CDR3: TGTGCCAGCAGCTTAGCGAACATGGTTGGCTATGGCTACACCTTC. The variable domain in full, completed from reference TRBV7-2 and TRBJ1-2, reads GAGVSQSPSNKVTEKGKDVELRCDPISGHTALYWYRQSLGQGLEFLIYFQGNSAPDKSGLPSDRFSAERTGGSVSTLTIQRTQQEDSAVYLCASSLANMVGYGYTFGSGTRLTVV.

This chain connects TRBV24-1 to TRBJ2-1; 7 positions match TRBD1. The CDR3 contains 16 residues. Germline values: CDR1 KGHDR, CDR2 SFDVKD. V gave up 3 bases and J gave up 6 bases; unmatched junction bases: 10. The CDR3 spells CATSDTGPGGINEQFF. The CDR3 DNA is TGTGCCACCAGTGATACGGGACCAGGGGGTATCAATGAGCAGTTCTTC.

The V call is TRBV5-1, the J call TRBJ2-2; 7 nucleotides align to TRBD2. This CDR3 is built from 14 residues. CDR1 SGHRS and CDR2 YFSETQ come from the germline V gene. V dropped 4 bases and J dropped 4; count of bases not matched to a gene: 4. The DNA of the CDR3 is TGCGCCAGCAGCCAGAGACTAGCCACCGGGGAGCTGTTTTTT. Translated: CASSQRLATGELFF. The full variable domain, rest sourced from reference TRBV5-1 and TRBJ2-2, is KAGVTQTPRYLIKTRGQQVTLSCSPISGHRSVSWYQQTPGQGLQFLFEYFSETQRNKGNFPGRFSGRQFSNSRSEMNVSTLELGDSALYLCASSQRLATGELFFGEGSRLTVL.

The V gene is TRBV7-2, the J gene TRBJ2-7; 8 bases fit TRBD2. The germline CDR1 and CDR2 sequences are SGHTA and FQGNSA. V lost 5 bases to trimming and J lost 1 base; unmatched junction nucleotides: 10. The CDR3 runs 16 residues. The CDR3: CASSPRSGVESYEQYF. For the CDR3, the DNA is TGTGCCAGCAGCCCACGTAGCGGGGTTGAGTCCTACGAGCAGTACTTC.

This rearrangement joins TRBV10-3 to TRBJ1-2, with 7 bases fitting TRBD1. Trimming at V came to 6 bases and at J to 1 base, leaving 5 bases not matched to a gene. CDR3 length: 14 residues. In germline, CDR1 is ENHRY, CDR2 SYGVKD. The CDR3 nucleotides are TGTGCCATCAGGGGGACAGCTCGTAACTATGGCTACACCTTC. Its translation: CAIRGTARNYGYTF.